Shown below are 5 T cell receptor beta chains from a single sample sequenced in a study of T cell repertoires in cytomegalovirus infection. TCRdb ran MiXCR on the reads and lists one entry per CDR3 protein. In the table there are a few hundred thousand distinct CDR3 sequences, 22% of which are singletons. Sequences were obtained from CD8+ T cells from PBMCs. These receptor sequences come from a human donor in good health (CMV status not recorded). Some clones in this sample may be carry-over from other donors' samples.

This chain uses TRBV2 with TRBJ1-6; D uncertain. The CDR3 runs to 17 residues. From germline, CDR1 is SNHLY and CDR2 FYNNEI. The V end lost 2 bases, the J end lost 7 bases, and 18 bases lay between the germline ends. DNA of the CDR3: TGTGCCAGCAGTGAAATTGTTCCCGACCTACGGAATTCACCCCTCCACTTT. Its protein is CASSEIVPDLRNSPLHF.

This clonotype was counted between two and nine times. The rearrangement joins TRBV30 to TRBJ1-1; possibly TRBD1 for D (6 bases). The V and J ends lost 3 bases and 0 bases respectively, with 14 bases between them. The CDR3 sequence is 15 residues long. Germline CDR1 GTSNPN, CDR2 SVGIG (reference sequence). CDR3 in amino acids: CAWSLTGAMNTEAFF. In DNA, the CDR3 is TGTGCCTGGAGCTTGACAGGAGCCATGAACACTGAAGCTTTCTTT.

This clonotype was counted many times. V is TRBV11-2 and J is TRBJ2-2, with D hard to call. Trimming left V 2 bases short and J 7 bases short, with 8 bases between. The CDR3 length is 13 residues. Germline assignment: CDR1 SGHAT and CDR2 FQNNGV. The chain's CDR3 is CASSLIPIGELFF. The CDR3 DNA is TGTGCCAGCAGCTTAATCCCCATCGGGGAGCTGTTTTTT.

This clonotype occurred a few times. The chain combines TRBV5-1 with TRBJ1-1, with D possibly matching TRBD1 (6 bases). Germline assignment: CDR1 SGHRS and CDR2 YFSETQ. V was trimmed by 6 bases and J by 1 base, leaving 10 bases between them. This CDR3 has 13 residues. The CDR3 nucleotides are TGCGCCAGCACGGGGGGCCCGAACACTGAAGCTTTCTTT. It translates to CASTGGPNTEAFF.

The V call is TRBV4-1, the J call TRBJ1-1, with D tentatively TRBD1 (5 bases). Trimming took 8 bases from V and 7 from J, leaving 20 bases between them. From germline, CDR1 is MGHRA and CDR2 YSYEKL. This CDR3 comprises 14 residues. The CDR3 DNA reads as TGCGCCAGCTCTAAGAGGGCAGGGACCTTTGAAGCTTTCTTT. This codes for CASSKRAGTFEAFF.